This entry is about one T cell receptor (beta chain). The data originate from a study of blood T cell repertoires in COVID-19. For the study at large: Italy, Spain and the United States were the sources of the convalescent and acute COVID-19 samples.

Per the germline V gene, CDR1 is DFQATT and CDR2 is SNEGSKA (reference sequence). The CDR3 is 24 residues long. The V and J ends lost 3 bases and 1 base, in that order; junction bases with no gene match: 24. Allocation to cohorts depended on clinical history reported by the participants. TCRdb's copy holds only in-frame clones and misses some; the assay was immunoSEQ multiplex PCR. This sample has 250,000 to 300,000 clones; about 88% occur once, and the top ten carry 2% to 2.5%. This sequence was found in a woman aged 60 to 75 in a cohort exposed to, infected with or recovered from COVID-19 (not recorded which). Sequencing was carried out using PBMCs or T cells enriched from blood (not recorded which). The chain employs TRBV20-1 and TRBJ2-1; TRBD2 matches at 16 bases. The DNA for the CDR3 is TGCAGTGCTAGTGGCGCTATCCGGGACAGGGAGGGACTAGCGGGAGGGCAATCCTACAATGAGCAGTTCTTC. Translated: CSASGAIRDREGLAGGQSYNEQFF.